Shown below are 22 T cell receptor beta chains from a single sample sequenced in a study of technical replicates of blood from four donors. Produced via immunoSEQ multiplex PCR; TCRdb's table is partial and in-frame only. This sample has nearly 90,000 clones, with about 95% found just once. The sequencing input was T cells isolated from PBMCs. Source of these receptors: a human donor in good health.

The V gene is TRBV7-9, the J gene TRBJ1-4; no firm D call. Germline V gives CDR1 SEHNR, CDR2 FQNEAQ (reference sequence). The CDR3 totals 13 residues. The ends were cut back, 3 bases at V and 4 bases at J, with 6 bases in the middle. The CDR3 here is CASSFYHNEKLFF. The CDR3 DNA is TGTGCCAGCAGCTTCTATCATAATGAAAAACTGTTTTTT.

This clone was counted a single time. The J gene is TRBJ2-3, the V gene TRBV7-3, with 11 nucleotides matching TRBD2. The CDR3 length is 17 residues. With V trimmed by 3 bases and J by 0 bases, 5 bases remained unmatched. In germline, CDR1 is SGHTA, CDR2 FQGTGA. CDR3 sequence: CASSLGLADSSTDTQYF. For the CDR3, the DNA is TGTGCCAGCAGCTTGGGACTAGCGGACTCTAGCACAGATACGCAGTATTTT.

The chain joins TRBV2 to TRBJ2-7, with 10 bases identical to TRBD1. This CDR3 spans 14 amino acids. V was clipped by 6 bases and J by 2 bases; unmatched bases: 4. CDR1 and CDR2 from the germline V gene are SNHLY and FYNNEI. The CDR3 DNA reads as TGTGCCAGCAGGGTCGACAGGGGGCCCTACGAGCAGTACTTC. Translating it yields CASRVDRGPYEQYF.

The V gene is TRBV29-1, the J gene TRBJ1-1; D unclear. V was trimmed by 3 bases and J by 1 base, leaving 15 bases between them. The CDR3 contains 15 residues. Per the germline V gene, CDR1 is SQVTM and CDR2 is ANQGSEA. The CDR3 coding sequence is TGCAGCGTTGAGCCCCGATTTACTGAGAACACTGAAGCTTTCTTT. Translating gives CSVEPRFTENTEAFF.

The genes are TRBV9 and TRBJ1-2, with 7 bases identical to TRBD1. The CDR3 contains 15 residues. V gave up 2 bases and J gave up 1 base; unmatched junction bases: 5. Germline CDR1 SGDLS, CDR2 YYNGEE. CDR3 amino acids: CASSVTGVGNYGYTF. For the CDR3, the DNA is TGTGCCAGCAGCGTTACAGGGGTGGGTAACTATGGCTACACCTTC.

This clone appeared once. Here the CDR3 DNA reads TGTGCCAGCAGTGAGATAAGCCCCGGACTAGCGGGAGTCGACGAGCAGTACTTC. This codes for CASSEISPGLAGVDEQYF. This sequence joins TRBV2 and TRBJ2-7; 13 nucleotides match TRBD2. The CDR3 sequence is 18 residues long. V was clipped by 3 bases and J by 5 bases; unmatched bases: 13. Germline-derived CDR1 and CDR2 are SNHLY and FYNNEI.

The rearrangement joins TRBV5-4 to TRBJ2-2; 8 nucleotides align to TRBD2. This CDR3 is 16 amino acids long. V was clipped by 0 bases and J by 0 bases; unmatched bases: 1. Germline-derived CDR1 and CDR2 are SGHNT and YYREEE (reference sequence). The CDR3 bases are TGTGCCAGCAGCTTGGATAGCGGGGCGAACACCGGGGAGCTGTTTTTT. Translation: CASSLDSGANTGELFF.

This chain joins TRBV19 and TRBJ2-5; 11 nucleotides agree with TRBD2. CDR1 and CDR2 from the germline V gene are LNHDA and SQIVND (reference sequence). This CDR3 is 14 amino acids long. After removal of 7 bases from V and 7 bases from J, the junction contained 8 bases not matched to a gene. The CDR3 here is CASNSGREGVTQYF. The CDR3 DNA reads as TGTGCCAGTAATAGCGGGAGGGAAGGCGTGACCCAGTACTTC.

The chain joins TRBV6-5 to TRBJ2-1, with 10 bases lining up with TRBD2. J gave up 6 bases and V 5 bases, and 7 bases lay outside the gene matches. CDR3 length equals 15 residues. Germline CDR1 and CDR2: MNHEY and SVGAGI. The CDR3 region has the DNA TGTGCCAGCAGTCCCGGACTAGCGGCTCGCAATGAGCAGTTCTTC. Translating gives CASSPGLAARNEQFF.

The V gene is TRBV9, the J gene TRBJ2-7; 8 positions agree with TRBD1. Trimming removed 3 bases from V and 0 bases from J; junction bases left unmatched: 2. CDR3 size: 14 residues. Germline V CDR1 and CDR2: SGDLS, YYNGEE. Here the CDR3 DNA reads TGTGCCAGCAGCGCAGGGGGCCCCTCCTACGAGCAGTACTTC. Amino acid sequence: CASSAGGPSYEQYF. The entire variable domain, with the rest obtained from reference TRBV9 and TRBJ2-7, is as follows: DSGVTQTPKHLITATGQRVTLRCSPRSGDLSVYWYQQSLDQGLQFLIQYYNGEERAKGNILERFSAQQFPDLHSELNLSSLELGDSALYFCASSAGGPSYEQYFGPGTRLTVT.

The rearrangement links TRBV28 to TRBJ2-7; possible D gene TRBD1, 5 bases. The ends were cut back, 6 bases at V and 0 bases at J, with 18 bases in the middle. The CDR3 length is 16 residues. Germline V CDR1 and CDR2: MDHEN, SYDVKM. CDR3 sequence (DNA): TGTGCCAGCAGCGCACCCAGGACAACCCTCTCCTACGAGCAGTACTTC. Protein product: CASSAPRTTLSYEQYF.

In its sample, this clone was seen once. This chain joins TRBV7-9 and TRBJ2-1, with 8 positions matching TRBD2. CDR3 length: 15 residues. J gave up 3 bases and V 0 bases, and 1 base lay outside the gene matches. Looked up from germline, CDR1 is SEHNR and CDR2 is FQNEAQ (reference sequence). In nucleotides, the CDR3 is TGTGCCAGCAGCTTAGCTAGCGGGATCTACAATGAGCAGTTCTTC. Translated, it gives CASSLASGIYNEQFF.

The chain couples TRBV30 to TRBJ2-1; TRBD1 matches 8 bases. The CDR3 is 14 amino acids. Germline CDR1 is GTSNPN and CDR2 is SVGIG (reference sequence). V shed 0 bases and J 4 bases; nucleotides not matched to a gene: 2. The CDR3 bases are TGTGCCTGGAGTGTCGACAGGGGATACAATGAGCAGTTCTTC. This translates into CAWSVDRGYNEQFF.

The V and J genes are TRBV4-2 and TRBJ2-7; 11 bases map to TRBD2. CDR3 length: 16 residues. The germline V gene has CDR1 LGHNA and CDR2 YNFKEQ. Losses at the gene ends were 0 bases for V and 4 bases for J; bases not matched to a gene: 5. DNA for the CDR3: TGTGCCAGCAGCCAAGAGATAACTAGCGGGAGTTACGAGCAGTACTTC. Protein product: CASSQEITSGSYEQYF.

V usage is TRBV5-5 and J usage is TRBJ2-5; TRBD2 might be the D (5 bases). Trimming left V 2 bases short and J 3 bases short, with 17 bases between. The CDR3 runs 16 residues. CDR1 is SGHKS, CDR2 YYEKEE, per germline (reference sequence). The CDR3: CASSFLGRGGEETQYF. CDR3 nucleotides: TGTGCCAGCAGCTTCCTCGGTCGGGGTGGGGAAGAGACCCAGTACTTC. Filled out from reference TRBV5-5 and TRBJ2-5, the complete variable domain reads DAGVTQSPTHLIKTRGQQVTLRCSPISGHKSVSWYQQVLGQGPQFIFQYYEKEERGRGNFPDRFSARQFPNYSSELNVNALLLGDSALYLCASSFLGRGGEETQYFGPGTRLLVL.

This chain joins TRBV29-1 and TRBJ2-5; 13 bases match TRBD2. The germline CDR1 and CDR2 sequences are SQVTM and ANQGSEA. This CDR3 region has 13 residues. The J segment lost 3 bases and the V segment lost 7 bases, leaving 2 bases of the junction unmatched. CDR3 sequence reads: CSAGTSGEETQYF. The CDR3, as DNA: TGCAGCGCAGGGACTAGCGGGGAAGAGACCCAGTACTTC.

The DNA for the CDR3 is TGTGCCAGCAGCGTAGAGACTAGCGGGAGGATAGCAGATACGCAGTATTTT. Residues: CASSVETSGRIADTQYF. The chain links TRBV9 to TRBJ2-3; 13 bases line up with TRBD2. In germline, CDR1 is SGDLS, CDR2 YYNGEE. Trimming at V came to 0 bases and at J to 4 bases, leaving 5 bases not matched to a gene. This CDR3 comprises 17 residues.

In nucleotides, the CDR3 is TGTGCCAGCAGTTACCTCCCACAAGATGGCTACACCTTC. Protein product: CASSYLPQDGYTF. The rearrangement joins TRBV6-6 to TRBJ1-2, with D unresolved. Between the trimmed V and J ends, which lost 2 bases and 6 bases, there was a span of 10 bases. The CDR3 has 13 amino acids. Germline V gives CDR1 MNHNY, CDR2 SVGAGI (reference sequence).

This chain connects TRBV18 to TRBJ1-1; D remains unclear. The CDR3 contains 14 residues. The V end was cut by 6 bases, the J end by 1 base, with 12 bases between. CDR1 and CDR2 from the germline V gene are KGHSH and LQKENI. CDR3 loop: CASSYKTANTEAFF. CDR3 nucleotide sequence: TGTGCCAGCTCGTACAAAACAGCGAACACTGAAGCTTTCTTT.

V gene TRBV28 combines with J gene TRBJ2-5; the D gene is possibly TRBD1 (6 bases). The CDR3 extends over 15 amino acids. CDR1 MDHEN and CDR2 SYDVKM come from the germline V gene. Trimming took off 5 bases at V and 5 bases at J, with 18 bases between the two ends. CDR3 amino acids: CASSVVGTQGETQYF. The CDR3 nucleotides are TGTGCCAGCAGTGTAGTAGGGACGCAGGGGGAGACCCAGTACTTC.

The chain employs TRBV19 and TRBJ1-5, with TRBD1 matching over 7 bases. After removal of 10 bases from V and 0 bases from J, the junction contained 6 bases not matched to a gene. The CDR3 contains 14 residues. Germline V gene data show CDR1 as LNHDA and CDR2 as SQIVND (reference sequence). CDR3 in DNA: TGTGCCACCCGGGACAGCTATAGCAATCAGCCCCAGCATTTT. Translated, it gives CATRDSYSNQPQHF.

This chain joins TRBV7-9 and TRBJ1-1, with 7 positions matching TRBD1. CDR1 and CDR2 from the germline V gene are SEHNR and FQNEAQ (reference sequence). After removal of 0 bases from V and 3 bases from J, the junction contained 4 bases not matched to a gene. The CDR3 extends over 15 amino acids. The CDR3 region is CASSLATGSDTEAFF. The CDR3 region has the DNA TGTGCCAGCAGCTTAGCGACAGGGTCCGACACTGAAGCTTTCTTT.